Below, 28 T cell receptor beta chains from the same sample are listed, as sequenced in a study of shared clonotypes between healthy human individuals. The method was immunoSEQ multiplex PCR; TCRdb's version includes in-frame clones alone and lacks a portion of them. The table records 2,500,000 or so clones, around nine tenths of them present only once. The specimen was naive CD4+ T cells sorted from blood. The subset is: CD45RA+ positively selected. Receptors were obtained from a man aged 18 to 29 in good health.

The chain recombines TRBV6-5 with TRBJ2-1; D is perhaps TRBD2 (5 bases). The CDR3 sequence is 12 residues long. The V and J ends lost 11 bases and 10 bases respectively, with 18 bases between them. In germline, CDR1 is MNHEY, CDR2 SVGAGI. The CDR3 is CAAGPVHAEQFF. The CDR3 DNA reads as TGTGCCGCGGGCCCCGTCCACGCGGAGCAGTTCTTC.

The chain recombines TRBV7-9 with TRBJ1-1; D not certain. Germline assignment: CDR1 SEHNR and CDR2 FQNEAQ (reference sequence). The CDR3 is 16 amino acids. The V end lost 2 bases, the J end lost 1 base, and 14 bases lay between the germline ends. CDR3 sequence reads: CASSLRIALRNTEAFF. The CDR3 DNA follows: TGTGCCAGCAGCTTAAGAATTGCACTCAGGAACACTGAAGCTTTCTTT.

The chain is built from TRBV2 and TRBJ2-3, with 11 bases fitting TRBD1. This CDR3 comprises 14 residues. Germline values: CDR1 SNHLY, CDR2 FYNNEI. J was trimmed by 6 bases and V by 8 bases; bases with no gene match: 7. CDR3 in DNA: TGTGCCAGCGGTCGGGACAGGGGGTCGGATACGCAGTATTTT. Translating it yields CASGRDRGSDTQYF.

The J gene is TRBJ2-3, the V gene TRBV7-2; D not resolved. CDR3 length: 17 residues. Looked up from germline, CDR1 is SGHTA and CDR2 is FQGNSA. The V gene lost 5 bases and the J gene lost 0 bases, with 18 bases spanning the gap. CDR3 sequence: CASSPRLLSSSTDTQYF. The CDR3 nucleotides are TGTGCCAGCAGCCCAAGGTTGCTTTCCTCTAGCACAGATACGCAGTATTTT.

The chain carries TRBV15 and TRBJ2-2; 12 bases fit TRBD2. The length of the CDR3 is 17 residues. J gave up 4 bases and V 6 bases, and 9 bases lay outside the gene matches. From germline, CDR1 is LNHNV and CDR2 YYDKDF (reference sequence). The chain's CDR3 is CATSQLAGGPGTGELFF. The CDR3, as DNA: TGTGCCACCAGTCAGCTAGCGGGAGGGCCGGGCACCGGGGAGCTGTTTTTT.

This chain links TRBV5-1 with TRBJ1-1; D unresolved. CDR3 length: 11 residues. Germline V gene lookup returns CDR1 SGHRS and CDR2 YFSETQ. Trimming removed 2 bases at V and 9 bases at J, with 8 bases between. The CDR3 coding sequence is TGCGCCAGCAGCTTAGGGTCCCAAGCTTTCTTT. It codes for CASSLGSQAFF.

The chain uses TRBV28 and TRBJ2-1, with 9 positions matching TRBD1. CDR1 and CDR2 (germline): MDHEN, SYDVKM. V shed 6 bases and J 3 bases; nucleotides not matched to a gene: 9. The CDR3 is 16 amino acids. This chain's CDR3 is CASRVTGTGSYNEQFF. For the CDR3, the DNA is TGTGCCAGCAGGGTGACCGGGACAGGGAGCTACAATGAGCAGTTCTTC.

The chain uses TRBV11-2 and TRBJ2-2; TRBD2 matches 11 bases. Unmatched junction bases numbered 8, after V lost 0 bases and J lost 8 bases. The CDR3 loop spans 17 amino acids. Per the germline V gene, CDR1 is SGHAT and CDR2 is FQNNGV. CDR3 DNA sequence: TGTGCCAGCAGCTTAGAGGGGACTAGCGGATATAGGGGGGAGCTGTTTTTT. As protein: CASSLEGTSGYRGELFF.

The rearrangement links TRBV5-5 to TRBJ2-5; TRBD2 matches 16 bases. The CDR3 is 19 amino acids. J was trimmed by 7 bases and V by 2 bases; bases with no gene match: 14. Looked up from germline, CDR1 is SGHKS and CDR2 is YYEKEE (reference sequence). CDR3: CASSFTLSGTSGGASTQYF. The CDR3 DNA sequence: TGTGCCAGCAGCTTCACGCTTTCCGGGACTAGCGGGGGGGCCTCGACCCAGTACTTC.

The chain links TRBV12-5 to TRBJ2-7; D remains unclear. The V gene lost 5 bases and the J gene lost 3 bases, with 20 bases spanning the gap. Germline lookup yields CDR1 LGHNT and CDR2 FRNRAP. The CDR3 contains 16 residues. The CDR3 DNA is TGTGCTAGTGGTCAAACGTTGGAAAAGGCCAACTACGAGCAGTACTTC. Amino acids: CASGQTLEKANYEQYF.

V is TRBV11-3 and J is TRBJ2-1; D may be TRBD1 or TRBD2 (5 bases each). CDR1 is SGHNT, CDR2 YENEEA, per germline. V was trimmed by 4 bases and J by 8 bases, leaving 18 bases between them. CDR3 length: 15 amino acids. The CDR3 DNA reads TGTGCCAGCAGCTCCCGGGACCAGGGTTCGGATGAGCAGTTCTTC. It codes for CASSSRDQGSDEQFF.

The V call is TRBV10-3, the J call TRBJ2-3; D might be TRBD2 (6 bases). V shed 6 bases and J shed 4 bases, with 14 bases lying between them. CDR3 length: 14 amino acids. CDR1 and CDR2 from the germline V gene are ENHRY and SYGVKD. This chain's CDR3 is CAISTLRDSDTQYF. The CDR3 DNA is TGTGCCATCAGCACCCTGAGGGACTCAGATACGCAGTATTTT.

The chain is built from TRBV4-2 and TRBJ1-2; possible D gene TRBD1, 5 bases. This CDR3 has 15 amino acids. CDR1 LGHNA and CDR2 YNFKEQ come from the germline V gene. Trimming removed 0 bases at V and 8 bases at J, with 16 bases between. The CDR3 region is CASSQDFRQPGGYTF. CDR3 sequence (DNA): TGTGCCAGCAGCCAAGATTTTAGACAGCCGGGGGGCTACACCTTC.

The chain links TRBV5-1 to TRBJ2-7, with D unresolved. V lost 0 bases, J lost 3 bases, and 13 bases lay in between. CDR3 size: 15 residues. CDR1 is SGHRS, CDR2 YFSETQ, per germline. CDR3 nucleotides: TGCGCCAGCAGCTTGGTTCTGGGCGCCCTCTACGAGCAGTACTTC. Amino acid sequence: CASSLVLGALYEQYF.

V gene TRBV29-1 combines with J gene TRBJ2-1; D perhaps matches TRBD2 (7 bases). In germline, CDR1 is SQVTM, CDR2 ANQGSEA. CDR3 length: 13 residues. Trimming shortened V by 3 bases and J by 5 bases, and 11 bases separated the two germline ends. CDR3 residues: CSVDRGAHNEQFF. CDR3 DNA sequence: TGCAGCGTTGACCGGGGGGCTCACAATGAGCAGTTCTTC.

This chain links TRBV15 with TRBJ1-4; the D gene is possibly TRBD1 (6 bases). This CDR3 spans 15 amino acids. CDR1 and CDR2 from the germline V gene are LNHNV and YYDKDF (reference sequence). V was shortened by 4 bases and J by 7 bases, with 16 bases between the two germline ends. The CDR3 bases are TGTGCCACCAGCACTGCAGGGGTGGGGGGTGAAAAACTGTTTTTT. Amino acids: CATSTAGVGGEKLFF.

The chain carries TRBV18 and TRBJ1-4, with D possibly TRBD1 on 5 matching bases. This CDR3 is built from 15 residues. Germline CDR1 KGHSH, CDR2 LQKENI. V lost 2 bases and J lost 3, with 10 bases in between. As DNA, the CDR3 is TGTGCCAGCTCACCATCCGGGGCGGCTAATGAAAAACTGTTTTTT. This translates into CASSPSGAANEKLFF.

The chain couples TRBV6-7 to TRBJ2-3; possible D gene TRBD1, 6 bases. TRBV6-7 is identified as an open reading frame with a role that is uncertain. Trimming stripped 7 bases from V and 3 bases from J, with 17 bases between. CDR3 length: 15 amino acids. CDR3 bases: TGTGCCAGCACACACCACCAGGGGTATACAGATACGCAGTATTTT. This translates into CASTHHQGYTDTQYF.

The J gene is TRBJ2-1, the V gene TRBV10-1; D is ambiguous. Germline V gene sequence: CDR1 WNHNN, CDR2 SYGVQD (reference sequence). The V gene lost 7 bases and the J gene lost 14 bases, with 18 bases spanning the gap. The CDR3 has 12 amino acids. The CDR3 DNA follows: TGCGCCAGCAACCGCTTCCTTGATGTGGAGTTCTTC. Translating it yields CASNRFLDVEFF.

This clone has only one observation. The chain uses TRBV30 and TRBJ2-3, with unresolved D. The CDR3 spans 11 residues. The V gene lost 3 bases and the J gene lost 3 bases, with 4 bases spanning the gap. The germline V gene has CDR1 GTSNPN and CDR2 SVGIG (reference sequence). CDR3 nucleotides: TGTGCCTGGAGCTATACAGATACGCAGTATTTT. Translated: CAWSYTDTQYF.

In this sample, this clone turned up once. The rearrangement joins TRBV15 to TRBJ2-2; 8 bases are shared with TRBD2. Germline V gene data show CDR1 as LNHNV and CDR2 as YYDKDF (reference sequence). This CDR3 has 16 residues. With V trimmed by 6 bases and J by 1 base, 7 bases remained unmatched. The CDR3 bases are TGTGCCACCAGTCCCGGGGGGGACCGGAACACCGGGGAGCTGTTTTTT. Translation: CATSPGGDRNTGELFF.

V gene TRBV18 combines with J gene TRBJ2-7; 9 bases line up with TRBD2. Germline CDR1 and CDR2: KGHSH and LQKENI. CDR3 length: 15 amino acids. The junction had 5 bases not matched to a gene; V was cut back by 0 bases and J by 5 bases. CDR3 sequence reads: CASSPPSRLADEQYF. CDR3 in DNA: TGTGCCAGCTCACCACCGTCCCGACTAGCGGACGAGCAGTACTTC.

J is TRBJ2-3 and V is TRBV7-6, with no clear D. The V gene's germline CDR1 is SGHVS and CDR2 FNYEAQ. The germline V and J ends were trimmed by 1 base and 2 bases, with 22 bases remaining between them. CDR3 length equals 19 residues. CDR3 coding DNA: TGTGCCAGCAGCTTAGTTAGGTTCGAAACGGATATTATCACAGATACGCAGTATTTT. It is translated as CASSLVRFETDIITDTQYF. Variable domain in full (rest from reference TRBV7-6 and TRBJ2-3): GAGVSQSPRYKVTKRGQDVALRCDPISGHVSLYWYRQALGQGPEFLTYFNYEAQQDKSGLPNDRFSAERPEGSISTLTIQRTEQRDSAMYRCASSLVRFETDIITDTQYFGPGTRLTVL.

J is TRBJ1-1 and V is TRBV7-6; D may be TRBD1 (6 bases). The germline gives CDR1 SGHVS, CDR2 FNYEAQ. The CDR3 runs 16 residues. Trimming removed 0 bases at V and 0 bases at J, with 11 bases between. The CDR3 DNA reads as TGTGCCAGCAGCTTAGCGCAGGGGCTAGTGAACACTGAAGCTTTCTTT. Amino acid sequence: CASSLAQGLVNTEAFF.

The gene calls are TRBV2 and TRBJ1-2, with 7 bases identical to TRBD1. The CDR3 length is 14 residues. Germline V gene data show CDR1 as SNHLY and CDR2 as FYNNEI. V lost 4 bases to trimming and J lost 4 bases; unmatched junction nucleotides: 6. CDR3 sequence: CASSVDRAVYGYTF. CDR3 coding DNA: TGTGCCAGCAGTGTTGACAGGGCCGTCTATGGCTACACCTTC. Full variable domain (missing parts from reference TRBV2 and TRBJ1-2): EPEVTQTPSHQVTQMGQEVILRCVPISNHLYFYWYRQILGQKVEFLVSFYNNEISEKSEIFDDQFSVERPDGSNFTLKIRSTKLEDSAMYFCASSVDRAVYGYTFGSGTRLTVV.

V gene TRBV7-2 combines with J gene TRBJ2-2, with 10 bases that match TRBD2. J gave up 4 bases and V 5 bases, and 10 bases lay outside the gene matches. This CDR3 contains 17 residues. The germline CDR1 and CDR2 sequences are SGHTA and FQGNSA. The CDR3: CASSLRTSGMGTGELFF. The CDR3 DNA is TGTGCCAGCAGCCTCCGGACTAGCGGTATGGGCACCGGGGAGCTGTTTTTT.

This clone was recorded once. The DNA for the CDR3 is TGTGCCAGCAGTCGGCGGACTAGCGGCCGCACAGATACGCAGTATTTT. Amino acid sequence: CASSRRTSGRTDTQYF. The V gene is TRBV2, the J gene TRBJ2-3; 10 bases line up with TRBD2. The V gene's germline CDR1 is SNHLY and CDR2 FYNNEI. Germline trimming cut 5 bases from V and 1 base from J; bases unmatched to any gene: 6. The CDR3 runs to 16 residues.

This chain connects TRBV7-9 to TRBJ2-3; 7 nucleotides line up with TRBD1. Germline lookup yields CDR1 SEHNR and CDR2 FQNEAQ (reference sequence). The ends lost 6 bases at V and 4 bases at J; junction bases unmatched: 7. The CDR3 contains 14 residues. The CDR3 coding sequence is TGTGCCAGCAGATTCGACAGGGCGTCAGATACGCAGTATTTT. Its translation is CASRFDRASDTQYF.